What follows is one TCR beta chain and its context. What it binds is not known. This entry is derived from a study of glioma-infiltrating T cells. Using RNA template, CDR3s of TCR alpha and beta were amplified with iRepertoire arm-PCR. Input was roughly 100-450 ng of tissue mRNA or PBMC total RNA. Each CDR3 protein gets one entry after TCRdb re-called the multiplex PCR reads with MiXCR. The sample lists around 150,000 distinct CDR3 sequences, approximately 40% occurring once. The CDR3 sequence is 16 residues long. Trimming shortened V by 0 bases and J by 3 bases, and 11 bases separated the two germline ends. CDR1 SEHNR and CDR2 FQNEAQ come from the germline V gene (reference sequence). Findings of the study overall: Only very few CDR3 sequences appeared in both tissue and blood. Tissue-blood divergence was below expectation in non-neoplastic patients, above in gliomas.

The source is a human donor with low-grade glioma or glioblastoma, undergoing nonglioma brain surgery, or in good health (not recorded which). The V call is TRBV7-9, the J call TRBJ2-2, with D perhaps matching TRBD1 (6 bases). Sample: glioma tissue, nonneoplastic brain tissue, or PBMCs (not recorded which). The CDR3 nucleotides are TGTGCCAGCAGCTTAGCGGGGGCAGGGTACACCGGGGAGCTGTTTTTT. Amino acids: CASSLAGAGYTGELFF.